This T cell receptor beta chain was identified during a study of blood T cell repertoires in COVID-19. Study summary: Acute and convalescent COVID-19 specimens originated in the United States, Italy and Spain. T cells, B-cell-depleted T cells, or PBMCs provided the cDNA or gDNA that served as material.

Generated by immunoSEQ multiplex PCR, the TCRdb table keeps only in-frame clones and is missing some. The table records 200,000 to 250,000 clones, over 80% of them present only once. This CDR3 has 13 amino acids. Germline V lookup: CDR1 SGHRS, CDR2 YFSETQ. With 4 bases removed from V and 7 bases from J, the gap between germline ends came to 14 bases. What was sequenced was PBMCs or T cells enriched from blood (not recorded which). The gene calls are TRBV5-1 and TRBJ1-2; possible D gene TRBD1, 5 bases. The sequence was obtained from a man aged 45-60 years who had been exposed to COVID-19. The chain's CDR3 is CASSPGGVGGYTF. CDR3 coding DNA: TGCGCCAGCAGCCCGGGGGGGGTAGGTGGCTACACCTTC.